Listed below are T cell receptor beta chains from one sample, sequenced in a study of liver allograft versus peripheral blood T cells. TCRdb passed the reads through MiXCR, listing each CDR3 protein once. The sample carries about 13,000 distinct CDR3 sequences, roughly 20% recorded once. The receptors were gathered from a human patient who had a liver transplant. The T cells may partly be graft donor cells. The CDR3 runs from the conserved cysteine through the conserved F or W. The D gene is left open where the match is weak. Expanded clones are given a class, and other clones once, few, many or no size at all.

v_call	clone_size	j_call	d_call	cdr3_nt	cdr3_aa
TRBV5-4	many	TRBJ1-1	TRBD1	TGTGCCAGCAGCTTGGGGACAGGGGCCGGGAACACTGAAGCTTTCTTT	CASSLGTGAGNTEAFF
TRBV10-3	many	TRBJ1-1	.	TGTGCCAGTAGACTCTTCGAGGGCTCTGAAGCTTTCTTT	CASRLFEGSEAFF
TRBV11-2	few	TRBJ2-5	TRBD1	TGTGCCAGCAGCTTTGGACAGGGCGGACAAGAGACCCAGTACTTC	CASSFGQGGQETQYF
TRBV6-1	.	TRBJ2-1	TRBD2	TGTGCCAGCACGTGGGTAGCGGGGGACGGTGAGCAGTTCTTC	CASTWVAGDGEQFF
TRBV7-2	many	TRBJ2-3	TRBD2	TGTGCCAGCAGCTTTCTAGCGGGAGGGGGGAGGGCAGATACGCAGTATTTT	CASSFLAGGGRADTQYF
TRBV19	few	TRBJ2-7	.	TGTGCCAGTAGTAGTCAGCACTCCTACGAGCAGTACTTC	CASSSQHSYEQYF
TRBV20-1	.	TRBJ1-2	.	TGCAGTGCTTTACTGGGCAGCCTATCAGGTGGCTACACCTTC	CSALLGSLSGGYTF
TRBV20-1	.	TRBJ1-5	.	TGCAGTGCTTCTCAGGGAGGCAATCAGCCCCAGCATTTT	CSASQGGNQPQHF
TRBV24-1	many	TRBJ2-5	.	TGTGCCACCAGTGGGAGCCAGGCGGGAGAGACCCAGTACTTC	CATSGSQAGETQYF
TRBV30	medium-sized	TRBJ1-6	.	TGTGCCTGGATGCTGGAAAGGTTTGGGTCACCCCTCCACTTT	CAWMLERFGSPLHF
TRBV9	few	TRBJ2-7	.	TGTGCCAGCAGCGTAGCTCCAGCGCCAACCTACGAGCAGTACTTC	CASSVAPAPTYEQYF
TRBV7-2	.	TRBJ1-1	.	TGTGCCAGCAGCTTAATGTCCTCAGAAGCTTTCTTT	CASSLMSSEAFF
TRBV20-1	.	TRBJ2-1	.	TGCAGTGCTAGAGATAGGTCGGGACACTACAATGAGCAGTTCTTC	CSARDRSGHYNEQFF
TRBV11-2	.	TRBJ1-5	.	TGTGCCAGCAGCCCCCGACATAGCAATCAGCCCCAGCATTTT	CASSPRHSNQPQHF
TRBV9	few	TRBJ2-6	TRBD2	TGTGCCAGCAGCCCCGGGGGGGTTGGCACTGGGGCCAACGTCCTGACTTTC	CASSPGGVGTGANVLTF
TRBV20-1	few	TRBJ1-6	.	TGCAGTGCTAGTACGGGGGGCTATAATTCACCCCTCCACTTT	CSASTGGYNSPLHF
TRBV7-2	.	TRBJ2-3	TRBD2	TGTGCCAGCAGCTTAGGAGCGGGACTCACAGATACGCAGTATTTT	CASSLGAGLTDTQYF
TRBV7-2	.	TRBJ1-4	.	TGTGCCAGCAGCTGGGACCTCGGCGGAGGGGGTGAAAAACTGTTTTTT	CASSWDLGGGGEKLFF
TRBV6-2/TRBV6-3	few	TRBJ2-7	TRBD1	TGTGCCAGCAGTCATTTGACAGGGCTCACGGTGGAGCAGTACTTC	CASSHLTGLTVEQYF
TRBV20-1	.	TRBJ2-1	TRBD2	TGCAGTGCTGACGAGATGGGGCGGGGGTACAATGAGCAGTTCTTC	CSADEMGRGYNEQFF
TRBV5-6	medium-sized	TRBJ1-3	TRBD1	TGTGCCAGCAGCTTGAGGGACAGTGGAAACACCATATATTTT	CASSLRDSGNTIYF
TRBV25-1	.	TRBJ1-2	.	TGTGCCAGCAGTGAATTCCCTAACTATGGCTACACCTTC	CASSEFPNYGYTF
TRBV30	many	TRBJ1-2	.	TGTGCCTGGAGTGTAGGAGGGACCAACTATGGCTACACCTTC	CAWSVGGTNYGYTF
TRBV6-1	medium-sized	TRBJ2-2	.	TGTGCCAGCAGTGAATTACAGGTGGCCACCGGGGAGCTGTTTTTT	CASSELQVATGELFF
TRBV24-1	.	TRBJ2-5	.	TGTGCCACCAGTGAAACCAGGGGCGGGATTGAGACCCAGTACTTC	CATSETRGGIETQYF
TRBV20-1	few	TRBJ2-1	.	TGCAGTGGAAATCGGGGCAGGGGCTCCTACAATGAGCAGTTCTTC	CSGNRGRGSYNEQFF
TRBV6-2/TRBV6-3	many	TRBJ1-1	.	TGTGCCAGCAGCCGAGTGGGGGGCTGGAACACTGAAGCTTTCTTT	CASSRVGGWNTEAFF
TRBV6-5	many	TRBJ2-1	TRBD2	TGTGCCAGCAGTAAGGGGAGGGACTTCCCCTACAATGAGCAGTTCTTC	CASSKGRDFPYNEQFF
TRBV18	medium-sized	TRBJ2-1	.	TGTGCCAGCTCACCACCGATGACAGCTTCAGGGAATGAGCAGTTCTTC	CASSPPMTASGNEQFF
TRBV25-1	many	TRBJ1-6	.	TGTGCCAGCAGTTCGCGACAGGCGTATAATTCACCCCTCCACTTT	CASSSRQAYNSPLHF
TRBV18	medium-sized	TRBJ1-3	TRBD1	TGTGCCAGCTCACCTTCAGGGACAGGGTCTGGAAACACCATATATTTT	CASSPSGTGSGNTIYF
TRBV7-2	.	TRBJ2-1	.	TGTGCCAGCAGCTCGACAGCATACAATGAGCAGTTCTTC	CASSSTAYNEQFF
TRBV6-2/TRBV6-3	medium-sized	TRBJ1-2	.	TGTGCCAGCAGTTACGGGCAGTATGGCTACACCTTC	CASSYGQYGYTF
TRBV27	medium-sized	TRBJ1-6	.	TGTGCCAGCAAAGGGGGAGGGAATTCACCCCTCCACTTT	CASKGGGNSPLHF
TRBV6-1	medium-sized	TRBJ2-1	.	TGTGCCAGCAGTACGGAGAACAGGGTGTCTGAGCAGTTCTTC	CASSTENRVSEQFF
TRBV12-3/TRBV12-4	.	TRBJ1-6	.	TGTGCCAGCAGTTTAGGAGAATTATATTCACCCCTCCACTTT	CASSLGELYSPLHF
TRBV29-1	medium-sized	TRBJ1-2	.	TGCAGCGCGCTAGGGGGTACAGGGTCAAACTATGGCTACACCTTC	CSALGGTGSNYGYTF
TRBV20-1	.	TRBJ2-1	.	TGCAGTGCTAGTAACGGGCCGGCCTACGAGCAGTTCTTC	CSASNGPAYEQFF
TRBV30	many	TRBJ1-3	.	TGTGCCTGGAGGGGGGTGACAGAGCAAAGAAACACCATATATTTT	CAWRGVTEQRNTIYF
TRBV12-3/TRBV12-4	.	TRBJ1-1	.	TGTGCCAGCAGTTCGGGACCTAACACTGAAGCTTTCTTT	CASSSGPNTEAFF
TRBV7-9	.	TRBJ1-1	.	TGTGCCAGCAGCCCCGAGAGGGCTGAAGCTTTCTTT	CASSPERAEAFF
TRBV6-2/TRBV6-3	few	TRBJ2-3	.	TGTGCCAGCAGCTCACCGCGGTCTCTCACAGATACGCAGTATTTT	CASSSPRSLTDTQYF
TRBV6-2/TRBV6-3	medium-sized	TRBJ1-4	.	TGTGCCAGCAGCCGGCCTCCAACTGCAACTAATGAAAAACTGTTTTTT	CASSRPPTATNEKLFF
TRBV12-3/TRBV12-4	.	TRBJ1-1	.	TGTGCTAGTGGTTTGTCCGGTGAAGCTTTCTTT	CASGLSGEAFF
TRBV9	few	TRBJ2-3	.	TGTGCCAGCAGTACCGGAGCGGTAGATACGCAGTATTTT	CASSTGAVDTQYF
TRBV10-1	few	TRBJ1-5	.	TGCGCCAGCAGTGAGCGAAGCGGGACTCCTGATCGGGGGAGCAATCAGCCCCAGCATTTT	CASSERSGTPDRGSNQPQHF
TRBV28	.	TRBJ1-4	.	TGTGCCAGCAGTTTTTCCGGGCAGGGCTACACTAATGAAAAACTGTTTTTT	CASSFSGQGYTNEKLFF
TRBV20-1	few	TRBJ2-7	.	TGCAGTGCCGAGGTTTCCGGGGGGCCAGACGAGCAGTACTTC	CSAEVSGGPDEQYF
TRBV19	medium-sized	TRBJ2-3	.	TGTGCCAGTAGTATAGCTGGGTATTTAGCAGATACGCAGTATTTT	CASSIAGYLADTQYF
TRBV13	.	TRBJ2-3	.	TGTGCCAGCAGGAAATGGGGGGCGCGCACAGATACGCAGTATTTT	CASRKWGARTDTQYF
TRBV11-2	few	TRBJ1-2	TRBD1	TGTGCCAGCAGCTCCAACCTCGGACAGGGCTATGGCTACACCTTC	CASSSNLGQGYGYTF
TRBV11-2	.	TRBJ2-5	.	TGTGCCAGCAGCCAGGGTGGGCCGCAAGTACAAGAGACCCAGTACTTC	CASSQGGPQVQETQYF
TRBV11-2	few	TRBJ1-2	TRBD1	TGTGCCAGCAGCCAAGACAGGGCGAACTATGGCTACACCTTC	CASSQDRANYGYTF